This T cell receptor (beta chain) is drawn from a study of blood T cells in healthy people across ages. Findings of the study overall: Measured against age, TCR beta diversity per million T cells decreased in a roughly linear manner.

For the second PCR, which ran for about 6 to 12 cycles, a sample-barcoded 5' primer and a J-beta primer mix were used. TCRdb redid the calling of the 5' RACE reads with MiXCR, one entry per CDR3 protein. The data contain 1,500,000 or so distinct CDR3 sequences, approximately 59% of them singletons. This clonotype was observed a handful of times. Its matching antigen is unknown. This receptor was obtained from a man aged 18 to 30 in good health. Sequencing input: blood.

The CDR3 loop is CASSIQGFSTDTQYF. The CDR3 nucleotides are TGTGCCAGCAGCATACAGGGGTTCAGCACAGATACGCAGTATTTT. This sequence joins TRBV9 and TRBJ2-3; TRBD1 matches at 7 bases. The CDR3 covers 15 residues. V dropped 4 bases and J dropped 0; count of bases not matched to a gene: 5. The germline V gene has CDR1 SGDLS and CDR2 YYNGEE.